This T cell receptor beta chain was found in a study of CD8+CD57+ T cells in acquired aplastic anemia. Germline values: CDR1 DFQATT, CDR2 SNEGSKA (reference sequence). This CDR3 is 15 amino acids long. The V segment lost 6 bases and the J segment 1 base; nucleotides outside the gene matches: 8. The template used for profiling TCR beta VDJ and CDR3 was genomic DNA. TCRdb re-analysed the reads in MiXCR, keeping a single row per CDR3 protein. The top ten hold more than 0.95% of the sample, which has 200,000 to 250,000 distinct CDR3 sequences, about a third seen once. This chain joins TRBV20-1 and TRBJ2-3; 9 positions match TRBD1. This clonotype originated in a human donor in good health, serving as a control. Sequencing was performed on sorted CD4+, CD8+, or CD8+CD57+ T cells (not recorded which) from PBMCs. In nucleotides, the CDR3 is TGCAGTGCCCCTGGGCGGGACAGGGGCACAGATACGCAGTATTTT. This encodes CSAPGRDRGTDTQYF.